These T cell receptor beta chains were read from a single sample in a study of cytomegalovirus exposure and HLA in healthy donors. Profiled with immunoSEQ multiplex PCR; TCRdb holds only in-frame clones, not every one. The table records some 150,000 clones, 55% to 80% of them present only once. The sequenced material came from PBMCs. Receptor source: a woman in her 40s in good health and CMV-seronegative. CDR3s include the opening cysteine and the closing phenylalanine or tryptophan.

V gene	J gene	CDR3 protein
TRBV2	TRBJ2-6	CASSDRSQANVLTF
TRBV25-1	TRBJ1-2	CASNPAGNYGYTF
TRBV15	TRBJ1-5	CATSRETRSNQPQHF
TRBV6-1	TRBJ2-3	CASGGGGYSTDTQYF
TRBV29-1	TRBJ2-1	CSVDSSGDYNEQFF
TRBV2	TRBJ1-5	CASSALQGTNQPQHF
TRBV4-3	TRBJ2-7	CASSLSVGTGTYEQYF
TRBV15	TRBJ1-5	CATSLRGNQPQHF
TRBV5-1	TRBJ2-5	CASSEFGARETQYF
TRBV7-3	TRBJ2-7	CASSLSGETGSNEQYF
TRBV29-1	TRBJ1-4	CSVGVRGQFRKLFF
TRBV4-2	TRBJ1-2	CASSQAQWGYTF
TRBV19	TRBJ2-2	CASIRGQGASGELFF
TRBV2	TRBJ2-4	CASSGPGQVSIQYF
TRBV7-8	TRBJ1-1	CASSLMGQGHTEAFF